The clone carrying this T cell receptor (beta chain) was seen many times. Its matching antigen is unknown. This record belongs to a study of human T cells and chemical hapten exposure. Unique molecular identifiers were linked by the library to individual cDNA molecules. TCRdb itself ran the RACE reads through MiXCR, one entry per CDR3 protein. The data show 65,000 or so distinct CDR3 sequences, around 6.3% seen once. Study conclusions and caveats: There was no change with DPC sensitization in TCRs above 1 in 1000 frequency.

The time point denotes: healthy volunteer bleed at 6 weeks. The authors' total RNA extraction used unfractionated whole blood. Trimming shortened V by 3 bases and J by 6 bases, and 13 bases separated the two germline ends. The CDR3 is 14 amino acids. This receptor was obtained from a female donor in good health. Some clones in this sample may be carry-over from other donors' samples. J is TRBJ2-3 and V is TRBV12-3 or TRBV12-4, with unresolved D. Sample: whole blood. The DNA for the CDR3 is TGTGCCAGCAGTTTCACCCCCGAGTGGGATACGCAGTATTTT. Its translation is CASSFTPEWDTQYF.